Shown below are 27 T cell receptor beta chains from a single sample sequenced in a study of cytomegalovirus exposure and HLA in healthy donors. Vbeta (60) and Jbeta (13) primers were used in the PCR. Produced via immunoSEQ multiplex PCR; TCRdb's table is partial and in-frame only. The sample consists of some 140,000 clones, 75% to 85% of them appearing once. Sequenced: PBMCs. These receptors all stem from a man younger than 45 in good health and CMV-seropositive.

The chain couples TRBV7-2 to TRBJ2-1; TRBD2 matches at 7 bases. This CDR3 comprises 13 residues. The junction had 9 bases not matched to a gene; V was cut back by 10 bases and J by 6 bases. Germline V gene sequence: CDR1 SGHTA, CDR2 FQGNSA. The CDR3 loop reads CATQTSSGNEQFF. The CDR3 DNA follows: TGTGCCACTCAGACTAGCTCGGGCAATGAGCAGTTCTTC.

The chain uses TRBV5-4 and TRBJ2-3; 10 positions match TRBD2. Losses at the gene ends were 0 bases for V and 4 bases for J; bases not matched to a gene: 8. The CDR3 length is 17 residues. Germline V gene data show CDR1 as SGHNT and CDR2 as YYREEE (reference sequence). This CDR3 reads CASSLGLAGVSADTQYF. For the CDR3, the DNA is TGTGCCAGCAGCTTGGGGCTAGCGGGGGTCTCTGCAGATACGCAGTATTTT.

This clone was seen more than once but under ten times. The chain employs TRBV27 and TRBJ2-5; D remains unclear. This CDR3 is 13 amino acids long. The germline V gene encodes CDR1 MNHEY and CDR2 SMNVEV (reference sequence). Between the trimmed V and J ends, which lost 3 bases and 2 bases, there was a span of 7 bases. The CDR3 here is CASSFRRQETQYF. The CDR3 DNA reads as TGTGCCAGCAGTTTCCGCAGGCAAGAGACCCAGTACTTC.

This clone was counted a single time. The chain is built from TRBV18 and TRBJ2-2; 8 nucleotides line up with TRBD1. The CDR3 covers 15 residues. After removal of 4 bases from V and 13 bases from J, the junction contained 14 bases not matched to a gene. Per germline, CDR1 KGHSH and CDR2 LQKENI. The CDR3, as DNA: TGTGCCAGCTCACAGGAGACAGGGGACGCCATGGGGCTGTTTTTT. Its protein is CASSQETGDAMGLFF. Full variable domain (rest looked up from reference TRBV18 and TRBJ2-2): NAGVMQNPRHLVRRRGQEARLRCSPMKGHSHVYWYRQLPEEGLKFMVYLQKENIIDESGMPKERFSAEFPKEGPSILRIQQVVRGDSAAYFCASSQETGDAMGLFFGEGSRLTVL.

The chain employs TRBV30 and TRBJ1-5; 8 bases match TRBD1. After removal of 1 base from V and 6 bases from J, the junction contained 8 bases not matched to a gene. The CDR3 contains 15 residues. Germline V gives CDR1 GTSNPN, CDR2 SVGIG (reference sequence). Written as DNA, the CDR3 is TGTGCCTGGAGTGCCCGGACAGGGCCAAGTCAGCCCCAGCATTTT. Protein product: CAWSARTGPSQPQHF.

Turning to this clone: The junction differs from germline at one of its ends, possibly a read error. The chain employs TRBV5-1 and TRBJ2-7, with a tentative D call TRBD2 (6 bases). The CDR3 runs to 15 residues. CDR1 is SGHRS, CDR2 YFSETQ, per germline. CDR3 DNA sequence: TGCGCCAGCAGCTTGGAAGACGGGAGTCTCTACGAGCAGCACTTC. It yields the protein CASSLEDGSLYEQHF.

This clone was counted once. The V call is TRBV4-2, the J call TRBJ2-5; 8 bases map to TRBD2. The CDR3 is made up of 16 amino acids. V shed 0 bases, J shed 0 bases, and the junction held 3 bases outside the gene matches. Germline CDR1 LGHNA, CDR2 YNFKEQ. CDR3 bases: TGTGCCAGCAGCCAAGAAGCGGGGGTTTACCAAGAGACCCAGTACTTC. This encodes CASSQEAGVYQETQYF.

The gene calls are TRBV30 and TRBJ1-1; D is possibly TRBD1 (6 bases). Trimming took off 4 bases at V and 0 bases at J, with 9 bases between the two ends. The CDR3 consists of 13 residues. Per the germline V gene, CDR1 is GTSNPN and CDR2 is SVGIG (reference sequence). The CDR3 nucleotides read TGTGCCTGGATGGCAGGGGTGAACACTGAAGCTTTCTTT. It specifies CAWMAGVNTEAFF.

V and J are TRBV6-1 and TRBJ1-5; 7 positions agree with TRBD1. The CDR3 is 13 residues long. Germline values: CDR1 MNHNS, CDR2 SASEGT. With V trimmed by 11 bases and J by 9 bases, 13 bases remained unmatched. The chain's CDR3 is CAVDDRERSPQHF. The DNA of the CDR3 is TGTGCCGTCGACGACAGGGAGAGGTCGCCCCAGCATTTT.

This clone was seen a single time. The chain carries TRBV5-4 and TRBJ2-1, with 11 bases aligning to TRBD2. The germline V gene has CDR1 SGHNT and CDR2 YYREEE (reference sequence). V was clipped by 7 bases and J by 2 bases; unmatched bases: 2. The CDR3 contains 14 residues. This CDR3 is CASFSGGAYNEQFF. CDR3 bases: TGTGCCAGCTTTAGCGGGGGGGCCTACAATGAGCAGTTCTTC. The whole variable domain, filled in from reference TRBV5-4 and TRBJ2-1, reads ETGVTQSPTHLIKTRGQQVTLRCSSQSGHNTVSWYQQALGQGPQFIFQYYREEENGRGNFPPRFSGLQFPNYSSELNVNALELDDSALYLCASFSGGAYNEQFFGPGTRLTVL.

This clone was detected once. This chain links TRBV6-6 with TRBJ2-1; TRBD2 is a possible D gene (5 bases). The V end was cut by 2 bases, the J end by 0 bases, with 11 bases between. CDR1 is MNHNY and CDR2 is SVGAGI in the germline V gene (reference sequence). CDR3 length: 16 residues. CDR3 sequence reads: CASSYGRASSYNEQFF. CDR3 DNA sequence: TGTGCCAGCAGTTACGGGCGGGCAAGCTCCTACAATGAGCAGTTCTTC.

J is TRBJ2-2 and V is TRBV11-2; 11 bases are shared with TRBD1. The V segment lost 5 bases and the J segment 4 bases; nucleotides outside the gene matches: 6. Germline loops: CDR1 SGHAT, CDR2 FQNNGV. The CDR3 length is 16 residues. CDR3 sequence (DNA): TGTGCCAGCAGCCCCACCGGGACAGGGGGCACCGGGGAGCTGTTTTTT. Translated: CASSPTGTGGTGELFF.

This rearrangement joins TRBV10-1 to TRBJ2-1, with D possibly matching TRBD2 (6 bases). Germline V gene sequence: CDR1 WNHNN, CDR2 SYGVQD (reference sequence). The CDR3 is 14 residues long. V dropped 6 bases and J dropped 0 bases, with 9 bases sitting between them. The CDR3 region is CASSLSGSYNEQFF. The CDR3 DNA sequence: TGCGCCAGCAGCCTTAGCGGCTCCTACAATGAGCAGTTCTTC.

The table lists this clone with a count of one. This chain joins TRBV18 and TRBJ1-1; D is perhaps TRBD1 (5 bases). Germline CDR1 and CDR2: KGHSH and LQKENI. Trimming stripped 6 bases from V and 3 bases from J, with 11 bases between. The length of the CDR3 is 13 residues. CDR3 nucleotides: TGTGCCAGCTCCCTCCGGGGGGACACTGAAGCTTTCTTT. Protein product: CASSLRGDTEAFF. Together with reference TRBV18 and TRBJ1-1, the CDR3 gives the full variable domain: NAGVMQNPRHLVRRRGQEARLRCSPMKGHSHVYWYRQLPEEGLKFMVYLQKENIIDESGMPKERFSAEFPKEGPSILRIQQVVRGDSAAYFCASSLRGDTEAFFGQGTRLTVV.

The chain recombines TRBV28 with TRBJ2-3; TRBD1 is a possible D gene (5 bases). V lost 5 bases, J lost 6 bases, and 15 bases lay in between. The germline gives CDR1 MDHEN, CDR2 SYDVKM. CDR3 length equals 14 residues. The CDR3 reads CASSPCCQGDTQYF. CDR3 nucleotides: TGTGCCAGCAGTCCCTGCTGCCAGGGCGATACGCAGTATTTT.

The J gene is TRBJ1-2, the V gene TRBV19; TRBD1 is a possible D gene (6 bases). Germline CDR1 is LNHDA and CDR2 is SQIVND (reference sequence). The CDR3 covers 14 residues. V shed 7 bases and J shed 5 bases, with 17 bases lying between them. CDR3 loop: CASTGGSFFYGYTF. The CDR3 region has the DNA TGTGCCAGTACGGGGGGCAGCTTTTTTTATGGCTACACCTTC.

The V call is TRBV11-2, the J call TRBJ2-3; D ambiguous. The V end was cut by 5 bases, the J end by 5 bases, with 14 bases between. The CDR3 is made up of 14 amino acids. Per the germline V gene, CDR1 is SGHAT and CDR2 is FQNNGV. CDR3 in amino acids: CASSLQVRLDTQYF. CDR3 in DNA: TGTGCCAGCAGCCTCCAAGTGAGATTAGATACGCAGTATTTT.

This chain connects TRBV9 to TRBJ2-1; TRBD2 is a possible D gene (6 bases). Germline V CDR1 and CDR2: SGDLS, YYNGEE. Trimming stripped 0 bases from V and 7 bases from J, with 17 bases between. The CDR3 consists of 16 residues. The CDR3 loop is CASSVGGTPAGNEQFF. For the CDR3, the DNA is TGTGCCAGCAGCGTAGGCGGGACTCCGGCGGGGAATGAGCAGTTCTTC.

The chain recombines TRBV15 with TRBJ1-2; D may be TRBD1 (5 bases). The CDR3 sequence is 16 residues long. The germline V and J ends were trimmed by 3 bases and 1 base, with 15 bases remaining between them. Germline loops: CDR1 LNHNV, CDR2 YYDKDF (reference sequence). The CDR3 is CATSRGLGRLNYGYTF. The CDR3 DNA follows: TGTGCCACCAGCAGGGGGCTCGGGAGACTTAACTATGGCTACACCTTC.

V gene TRBV4-3 combines with J gene TRBJ1-1; TRBD1 matches 8 bases. Germline CDR1 reads LGHNA; CDR2 reads YSLEER. CDR3 length: 18 residues. V dropped 5 bases and J dropped 5; count of bases not matched to a gene: 19. CDR3: CASSYSYGQGGRRTEAFF. The CDR3 coding sequence is TGCGCCAGCAGCTACTCCTATGGACAGGGAGGTCGACGGACTGAAGCTTTCTTT.

This rearrangement joins TRBV6-1 to TRBJ2-3; TRBD2 is a possible D gene (6 bases). This CDR3 spans 15 amino acids. Trimming removed 3 bases from V and 6 bases from J, with 16 bases in between. CDR1 MNHNS and CDR2 SASEGT come from the germline V gene. The CDR3 DNA reads as TGTGCCAGCAGTGATTCCGGGACTTTGGCGGATACGCAGTATTTT. This gives the protein CASSDSGTLADTQYF.

The chain combines TRBV9 with TRBJ2-7, with a tentative D call TRBD2 (5 bases). Trimming stripped 4 bases from V and 4 bases from J, with 12 bases between. CDR1 SGDLS and CDR2 YYNGEE come from the germline V gene. The CDR3 loop spans 13 amino acids. CDR3 nucleotides: TGTGCCAGCAGCCCCACGGGATTTTACGAGCAGTACTTC. This encodes CASSPTGFYEQYF.

Turning to this clone: This specimen includes other DNA sequences encoding the same CDR3. This sequence joins TRBV19 and TRBJ1-2; no reliable D call. Trimming left V 1 base short and J 8 bases short, with 8 bases between. Germline V gene lookup returns CDR1 LNHDA and CDR2 SQIVND (reference sequence). CDR3 length equals 12 residues. CDR3 nucleotides: TGTGCCAGTAGTATAGGGGAGTACGGCTACACCTTC. It yields the protein CASSIGEYGYTF.

The chain combines TRBV19 with TRBJ1-5; D might be TRBD1 (5 bases). Per germline, CDR1 LNHDA and CDR2 SQIVND (reference sequence). This CDR3 has 14 amino acids. V gave up 5 bases and J gave up 5 bases, with 13 bases separating them. CDR3 protein: CASSLPGGDQPQHF. In DNA, the CDR3 is TGTGCCAGTAGTCTCCCGGGGGGGGATCAGCCCCAGCATTTT.

The chain is built from TRBV5-5 and TRBJ1-1; the D gene is possibly TRBD1 (6 bases). V dropped 6 bases and J dropped 4 bases, with 22 bases sitting between them. Germline assignment: CDR1 SGHKS and CDR2 YYEKEE (reference sequence). The CDR3 contains 16 residues. The CDR3 nucleotides are TGTGCCAGCACCCCACCACCTCGGGACATATCCACTGAAGCTTTCTTT. This encodes CASTPPPRDISTEAFF.

This chain uses TRBV5-1 with TRBJ1-2; TRBD1 agrees at 8 bases. CDR1 and CDR2 from the germline V gene are SGHRS and YFSETQ. With V trimmed by 0 bases and J by 1 base, 2 bases remained unmatched. The CDR3 loop spans 15 amino acids. In DNA form, the CDR3 reads TGCGCCAGCAGCTTGGGGACAGGGATTAACTATGGCTACACCTTC. Translating it yields CASSLGTGINYGYTF.

This clone was seen a handful of times. This sequence joins TRBV19 and TRBJ1-1, with a weak D call TRBD1 (5 bases). CDR3 length: 13 residues. Per the germline V gene, CDR1 is LNHDA and CDR2 is SQIVND (reference sequence). Trimming removed 4 bases at V and 3 bases at J, with 9 bases between. The CDR3 here is CASSTPGYTEAFF. The CDR3 region has the DNA TGTGCCAGTAGTACCCCAGGGTACACTGAAGCTTTCTTT.